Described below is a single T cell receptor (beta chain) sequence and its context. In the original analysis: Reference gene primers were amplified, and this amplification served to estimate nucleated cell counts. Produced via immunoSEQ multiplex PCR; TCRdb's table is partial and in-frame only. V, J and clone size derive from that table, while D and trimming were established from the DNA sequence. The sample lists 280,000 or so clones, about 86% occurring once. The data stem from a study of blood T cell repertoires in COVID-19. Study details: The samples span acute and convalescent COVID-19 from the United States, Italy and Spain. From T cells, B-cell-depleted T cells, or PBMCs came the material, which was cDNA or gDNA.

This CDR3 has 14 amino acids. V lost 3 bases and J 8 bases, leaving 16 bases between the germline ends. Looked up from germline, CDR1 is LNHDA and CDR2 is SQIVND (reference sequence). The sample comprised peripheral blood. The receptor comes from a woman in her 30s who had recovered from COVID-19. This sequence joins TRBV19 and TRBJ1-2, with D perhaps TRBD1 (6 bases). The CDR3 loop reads CASSMGAVFGGYTF. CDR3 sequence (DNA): TGTGCCAGTAGTATGGGGGCTGTGTTCGGCGGCTACACCTTC. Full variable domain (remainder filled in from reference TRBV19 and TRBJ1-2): DGGITQSPKYLFRKEGQNVTLSCEQNLNHDAMYWYRQDPGQGLRLIYYSQIVNDFQKGDIAEGYSVSREKKESFPLTVTSAQKNPTAFYLCASSMGAVFGGYTFGSGTRLTVV.